The clone carrying this T cell receptor beta chain has more than one count but fewer than ten. The target antigen is unknown. A clone one base away is much larger, so this may be a read error. Other DNA sequences from this sample encode an identical CDR3 as well. The data were obtained in a study of metastatic and nonmetastatic thyroid tumors. The wider study: Samples came from malignant and benign thyroid patients, and repertoires were compared across blood and tumor or nodule tissue. Study-level results: Malignant tumors reportedly showed significantly higher TCR beta diversity than benign nodules in both blood and tumor.

In the study's own analysis: A distant-metastasis classifier for papillary thyroid cancer was built using CDR3 differences across clinicopathological groups. TCRdb re-analyzed the PCR reads through MiXCR. TCRdb's processing, not the authors' own work, is the source of the V and J calls. The repertoire holds around 50,000 clones, with 25% to 30% as singletons. This CDR3 is built from 13 residues. V was clipped by 4 bases and J by 12 bases, with 17 bases between them. No patient received treatment before thyroid surgery. This clonotype was obtained from a female donor with papillary thyroid cancer or a benign thyroid nodule (not recorded which). Some clones in this sample may be carry-over from other donors' samples. Sequences were obtained from blood. This chain uses TRBV12-3 or TRBV12-4 with TRBJ2-3; maybe TRBD2 (6 bases). Here the CDR3 reads CASSWESGEIQYF. As DNA, the CDR3 is TGTGCCAGCAGTTGGGAATCGGGGGAAATCCAGTATTTT.